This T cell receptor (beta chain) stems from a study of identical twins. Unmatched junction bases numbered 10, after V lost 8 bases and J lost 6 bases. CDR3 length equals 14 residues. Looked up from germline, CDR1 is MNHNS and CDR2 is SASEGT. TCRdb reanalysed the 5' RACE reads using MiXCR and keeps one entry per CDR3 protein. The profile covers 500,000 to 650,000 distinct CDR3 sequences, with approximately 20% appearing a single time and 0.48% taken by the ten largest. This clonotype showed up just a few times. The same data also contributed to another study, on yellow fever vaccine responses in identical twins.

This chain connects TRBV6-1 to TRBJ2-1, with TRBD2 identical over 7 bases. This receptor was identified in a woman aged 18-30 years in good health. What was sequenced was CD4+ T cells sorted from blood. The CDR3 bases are TGTGCCAGCGCACGCGGGAGTTCGGGCAATGAGCAGTTCTTC. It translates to CASARGSSGNEQFF.